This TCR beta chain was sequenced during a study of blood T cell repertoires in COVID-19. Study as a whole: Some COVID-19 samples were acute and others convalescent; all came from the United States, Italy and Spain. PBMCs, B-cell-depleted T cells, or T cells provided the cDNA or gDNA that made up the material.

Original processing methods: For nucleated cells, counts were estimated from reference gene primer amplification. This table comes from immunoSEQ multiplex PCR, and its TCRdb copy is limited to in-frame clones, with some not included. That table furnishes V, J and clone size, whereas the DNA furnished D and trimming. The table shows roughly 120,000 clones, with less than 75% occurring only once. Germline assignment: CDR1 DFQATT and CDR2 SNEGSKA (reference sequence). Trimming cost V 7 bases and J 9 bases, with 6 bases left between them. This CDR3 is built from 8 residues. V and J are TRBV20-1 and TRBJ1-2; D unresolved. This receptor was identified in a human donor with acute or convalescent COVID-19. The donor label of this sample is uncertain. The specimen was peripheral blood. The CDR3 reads CSDVSYTF. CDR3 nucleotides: TGCAGTGATGTTAGCTACACCTTC.